This is a list of T cell receptor beta chains from one sample in a study of beta chain features in type 1 diabetes. The assay was immunoSEQ multiplex PCR, and TCRdb's table has in-frame clones only and misses some. The sample gives 250,000 to 300,000 clones, approximately 25% of which show up once; 0.012% is in the top ten. The sample was naive CD4+ T cells from blood. These receptors were collected from a woman aged 30 to 39 with type 1 diabetes. CDR3s include the opening cysteine and the closing phenylalanine or tryptophan. The order of the fields is J gene, D gene, clone size, V gene, CDR3 DNA, CDR3 protein. A D gene is named only where the DNA matches it firmly. Not every row has a clone size; where given, it reads once, few, many or a size class.

j_call: TRBJ2-1
d_call: TRBD1
clone_size: few
v_call: TRBV7-3
cdr3_nt: TGTGCCAGCAGCTTAGGACAGGTCTCCTACAATGAGCAGTTCTTC
cdr3_aa: CASSLGQVSYNEQFF

j_call: TRBJ2-4
d_call: TRBD2
clone_size: few
v_call: TRBV19
cdr3_nt: TGTGCCAGTAGTTACCTAGCGGGAGTCGCGGACATTCAGTACTTC
cdr3_aa: CASSYLAGVADIQYF

j_call: TRBJ2-7
d_call: TRBD1
clone_size: few
v_call: TRBV10-3
cdr3_nt: TGTGCCATCAGTGAGCGGGACAGGGAAGAGCAGTACTTC
cdr3_aa: CAISERDREEQYF

j_call: TRBJ2-7
d_call: TRBD2
clone_size: few
v_call: TRBV5-4
cdr3_nt: TGTGCCAGCAGCCCCCCTGGTAGCGGGAGACTCTACGAGCAGTACTTC
cdr3_aa: CASSPPGSGRLYEQYF

j_call: TRBJ1-2
d_call: TRBD1
clone_size: NA
v_call: TRBV29-1
cdr3_nt: TGCAGCGGGGGACAGTCAGACTATGGCTACACCTTC
cdr3_aa: CSGGQSDYGYTF

j_call: TRBJ2-6
d_call: NA
clone_size: few
v_call: TRBV2
cdr3_nt: TGTGCCAGCAACAAGAAGACAGGTCCCTCCTCTGGGGCCAACGTCCTGACTTTC
cdr3_aa: CASNKKTGPSSGANVLTF

j_call: TRBJ2-5
d_call: NA
clone_size: few
v_call: TRBV5-1
cdr3_nt: TGCGCCAGCAGCTTGCCGGAAGAGACCCAGTACTTC
cdr3_aa: CASSLPEETQYF

j_call: TRBJ2-7
d_call: NA
clone_size: NA
v_call: TRBV5-1
cdr3_nt: TGCGCCAGCAGCTCTCCGTCTTCCTCCTACGAGCAGTACTTC
cdr3_aa: CASSSPSSSYEQYF

j_call: TRBJ2-7
d_call: TRBD2
clone_size: NA
v_call: TRBV30
cdr3_nt: TGTGCCTGGAGGTTTCAAGCGGGAGGGCCAGACGAGCAGTACTTC
cdr3_aa: CAWRFQAGGPDEQYF

j_call: TRBJ2-3
d_call: TRBD2
clone_size: once
v_call: TRBV28
cdr3_nt: TGTGCCAGCAGTCCCGGGACTAGCGGGAGTCTCGGCGCAGATACGCAGTATTTT
cdr3_aa: CASSPGTSGSLGADTQYF

j_call: TRBJ1-5
d_call: NA
clone_size: few
v_call: TRBV4-1
cdr3_nt: TGCGCCAGCAGCCAAGCTATGGGGCAGGGTAATCAGCCCCAGCATTTT
cdr3_aa: CASSQAMGQGNQPQHF

j_call: TRBJ2-5
d_call: TRBD1
clone_size: NA
v_call: TRBV2
cdr3_nt: TGTGCCAGCAGTGGATTCGGACAGGGAGTAGAGACCCAGTACTTC
cdr3_aa: CASSGFGQGVETQYF

j_call: TRBJ2-1
d_call: TRBD2
clone_size: once
v_call: TRBV5-4
cdr3_nt: TGTGCCAGCAGCTCCTTAAGCGGGAGGCCTGTTAAGCAGTTCTTC
cdr3_aa: CASSSLSGRPVKQFF

j_call: TRBJ2-5
d_call: NA
clone_size: NA
v_call: TRBV5-4
cdr3_nt: TGTGCCAGCAGCCAACGGACAGCTCAAGAGACCCAGTACTTC
cdr3_aa: CASSQRTAQETQYF

j_call: TRBJ2-1
d_call: TRBD2
clone_size: few
v_call: TRBV5-1
cdr3_nt: TGCGCCAGCAGCTTGGAGTCTAGCGGATTCTACAATGAGCAGTTCTTC
cdr3_aa: CASSLESSGFYNEQFF

j_call: TRBJ1-1
d_call: NA
clone_size: NA
v_call: TRBV25-1
cdr3_nt: TGTGCCAGCAGGGCCCGGGGGTTTGACACTGAAGCTTTCTTT
cdr3_aa: CASRARGFDTEAFF

j_call: TRBJ1-2
d_call: TRBD1
clone_size: NA
v_call: TRBV5-1
cdr3_nt: TGCGCCAGCAGCACGACAGGGGGCGACTATGGCTACACCTTC
cdr3_aa: CASSTTGGDYGYTF

j_call: TRBJ1-5
d_call: TRBD1
clone_size: NA
v_call: TRBV18
cdr3_nt: TGTGCCAGCTCACTCCAGGGACAGGGCTATCAGCCCCAGCATTTT
cdr3_aa: CASSLQGQGYQPQHF

j_call: TRBJ2-1
d_call: NA
clone_size: few
v_call: TRBV5-1
cdr3_nt: TGCGCCAGCAGCTTGGAGCGCCTTGAGCAGTTCTTC
cdr3_aa: CASSLERLEQFF

j_call: TRBJ2-1
d_call: NA
clone_size: NA
v_call: TRBV11-2
cdr3_nt: TGTGCCAGCAGCTTACGAGAGTCCCTCCTCAATGAGCAGTTCTTC
cdr3_aa: CASSLRESLLNEQFF

j_call: TRBJ2-5
d_call: TRBD1
clone_size: NA
v_call: TRBV5-1
cdr3_nt: TGCGCCAGCAGCCCGGACCCGGGACAGATACAAGAGACCCAGTACTTC
cdr3_aa: CASSPDPGQIQETQYF

j_call: TRBJ2-2
d_call: TRBD2
clone_size: NA
v_call: TRBV13
cdr3_nt: TGTGCCAGCAGCACCAGACTAGCGGGCTATTCCGGGGAGCTGTTTTTT
cdr3_aa: CASSTRLAGYSGELFF

j_call: TRBJ1-2
d_call: TRBD1
clone_size: NA
v_call: TRBV7-3
cdr3_nt: TGTGCCAGCAGCCCGGGACAGATCTATGGCTACACCTTC
cdr3_aa: CASSPGQIYGYTF

j_call: TRBJ1-4
d_call: NA
clone_size: few
v_call: TRBV5-6
cdr3_nt: TGTGCCAGCAGCTTGAAGTTAAGCTATAATGAAAAACTGTTTTTT
cdr3_aa: CASSLKLSYNEKLFF

j_call: TRBJ1-5
d_call: NA
clone_size: few
v_call: TRBV19
cdr3_nt: TGTGCCAGTAGTATGACAGAGCAATATAGCAATCAGCCCCAGCATTTT
cdr3_aa: CASSMTEQYSNQPQHF

j_call: TRBJ2-5
d_call: TRBD1
clone_size: few
v_call: TRBV29-1
cdr3_nt: TGCAGCGTTGAATTGACAGGGTCCGAGACCCAGTACTTC
cdr3_aa: CSVELTGSETQYF

j_call: TRBJ2-1
d_call: TRBD1
clone_size: NA
v_call: TRBV5-4
cdr3_nt: TGTGCCAGCAAGGGACAGGAATCCTACAATGAGCAGTTCTTC
cdr3_aa: CASKGQESYNEQFF

j_call: TRBJ1-5
d_call: TRBD1
clone_size: few
v_call: TRBV11-2
cdr3_nt: TGTGCCAGCAGCCCCCAGACAGGGTCTGATCAGCCCCAGCATTTT
cdr3_aa: CASSPQTGSDQPQHF

j_call: TRBJ2-3
d_call: TRBD2
clone_size: NA
v_call: TRBV29-1
cdr3_nt: TGCAGCGCCCGACCGACCCGGACTAGCGGTTACACAGATACGCAGTATTTT
cdr3_aa: CSARPTRTSGYTDTQYF

j_call: TRBJ1-2
d_call: NA
clone_size: NA
v_call: TRBV7-3
cdr3_nt: TGTGCCAGCAGCTTACAGGGCGAACTTGGTGGCTACACCTTC
cdr3_aa: CASSLQGELGGYTF

j_call: TRBJ2-7
d_call: TRBD1
clone_size: few
v_call: TRBV9
cdr3_nt: TGTGCCAGCGGAAGGGGACAGGGGGCCGACGAGCAGTACTTC
cdr3_aa: CASGRGQGADEQYF

j_call: TRBJ2-7
d_call: TRBD1
clone_size: NA
v_call: TRBV29-1
cdr3_nt: TGCAGTTTCACAGGGGTGAGCTACGAGCAGTACTTC
cdr3_aa: CSFTGVSYEQYF

j_call: TRBJ2-5
d_call: NA
clone_size: few
v_call: TRBV4-2
cdr3_nt: TGTGCCAGCAGCCAAGATCGGGAAAGAGAGACCCAGTACTTC
cdr3_aa: CASSQDRERETQYF

j_call: TRBJ2-7
d_call: NA
clone_size: once
v_call: TRBV11-1
cdr3_nt: TGTGCCAGCAGCTTAGGGGCAATAACCTACGAGCAGTACTTC
cdr3_aa: CASSLGAITYEQYF

j_call: TRBJ2-1
d_call: TRBD2
clone_size: few
v_call: TRBV7-3
cdr3_nt: TGTGCCAGCAGCCCCACTAGCGGGATGGGCGACAATGAGCAGTTCTTC
cdr3_aa: CASSPTSGMGDNEQFF

j_call: TRBJ1-1
d_call: NA
clone_size: few
v_call: TRBV19
cdr3_nt: TGTGCCAGTAGTATAGGGAACAGAGCCGAAGCTTTCTTT
cdr3_aa: CASSIGNRAEAFF

j_call: TRBJ1-5
d_call: TRBD1
clone_size: NA
v_call: TRBV7-2
cdr3_nt: TGTGCCAGCAGCTCTAGACAGGGGAATCAGCCCCAGCATTTT
cdr3_aa: CASSSRQGNQPQHF

j_call: TRBJ1-2
d_call: TRBD1
clone_size: NA
v_call: TRBV30
cdr3_nt: TGTGCCTGGAGGGGAGGACAGGGGAACTATGGCTACACCTTC
cdr3_aa: CAWRGGQGNYGYTF

j_call: TRBJ1-2
d_call: TRBD1
clone_size: NA
v_call: TRBV25-1
cdr3_nt: TGTGCCAGCAGTGAGTCCGGGACAGAATACTATGGCTACACCTTC
cdr3_aa: CASSESGTEYYGYTF

j_call: TRBJ2-1
d_call: NA
clone_size: few
v_call: TRBV2
cdr3_nt: TGTGCCAGCAGTGTAGGCGGAAATGAGCAGTTCTTC
cdr3_aa: CASSVGGNEQFF

j_call: TRBJ1-3
d_call: NA
clone_size: few
v_call: TRBV19
cdr3_nt: TGTGCCAGTAGTATAGACTGGGACATCGGAAACACCATATATTTT
cdr3_aa: CASSIDWDIGNTIYF

j_call: TRBJ1-2
d_call: NA
clone_size: few
v_call: TRBV12-5
cdr3_nt: TGTGCTAGTGGACAGACTTCGGGGTATGGCTACACCTTC
cdr3_aa: CASGQTSGYGYTF

j_call: TRBJ1-5
d_call: NA
clone_size: few
v_call: TRBV4-1
cdr3_nt: TGCGCCAGCAGCCAAATCTGGCGGAATCAGCCCCAGCATTTT
cdr3_aa: CASSQIWRNQPQHF